The T cell receptor (beta chain) described here comes from a study of T-cell reconstitution after alpha-beta-depleted transplantation in children (dated by TCRdb to 2016 to 2017). Background for the entire study: T-cell immune reconstitution after TCRalphabeta/CD19-depleted allogeneic hematopoietic cell transplantation in children was quantitatively tracked in the study by means of TCR repertoire profiling.

There are 12 amino acids in the CDR3, from cysteine to phenylalanine inclusive. The only DNA kept is the CDR3, 36 bases in frame from the first base. Between the V and J ends, shortened by 7 bases and 4 bases respectively, the junction contains 13 bases. From a lookup of the germline V gene, CDR1 and CDR2 are SQVTM and ANQGSEA. The investigation overall reported the following: The apparently early alphabetaT-cell count recovery about two months after transplant was reportedly dependent on only several hundred rapidly expanded clones derived from non-depleted graft cells. The frequencies of hyperexpanded clones fell over the following months, and after one year, T-cell counts and TCRbeta diversity were mostly attributed to newly produced T cells. The high TCRbeta diversity at day 60 in some patients was ascribed to recipient T cells and intrathymic progenitors that had survived conditioning.

This clonotype appeared many times. Its antigen remains undetermined. No base-level quality is on record; no much larger clone is a single base apart. Library creation used PCR. Sequencing relied on an Illumina HiSeq 2500. Molecular barcoding was employed in the preparation of TCR libraries, with unique molecular identifiers being used to normalize TCRbeta repertoire quantification. TCRdb reprocessed the public reads (quality trimming at Q25 with fastp, clone calling with MiXCR) and kept in-frame beta chains. CDR3 protein sequences are deduplicated, and each keeps its most common genes and DNA. The sample table shows fewer than 750,000 distinct CDR3 sequences, and under 25% are seen once. The ten largest account for less than 15% of the sample. The sample's treatment or condition label is to be understood as: allogeneic hematopoietic cell transplantation with graft depleted of TCRalphabeta T cells and CD19 B cells. The children who served as transplant recipients had been given grafts of TCRalphabeta/CD19-depleted allogeneic hematopoietic cells.

The receptor chain draws on TRBV29-1 and TRBJ1-1; a tentative D call is TRBD1 (5 bases match). The clonotype originates from a boy under two years old who had a stem cell transplant for acute myeloid leukemia, so the T cells may come from the graft donor. The sample consisted of PBMCs, mostly from graft donor cells, taken 360 days after TCRalphabeta/CD19-depleted stem cell transplant. The bases read TGCAGCGCAGGGACTTGGACCACTGAAGCTTTCTTT. It specifies CSAGTWTTEAFF.